The 23 T cell receptor beta chains presented below share a single source sample, sequenced in a study of breast tumors, draining lymph nodes, adjacent tissues. Each CDR3 protein is one row after TCRdb ran MiXCR on the multiplex PCR reads. Among around 150,000 distinct CDR3 sequences listed, about 22% were seen once. Axillary draining lymph nodes of breast cancer patients supplied the node samples. The sequenced sample consisted of axillary lymph node tissue. The receptors stem from a female donor with breast cancer. Some clones in this sample may be carry-over from other donors' samples.

This clonotype was counted at least ten times. The chain combines TRBV4-3 with TRBJ1-2, with D possibly TRBD1 on 6 matching bases. The V gene's germline CDR1 is LGHNA and CDR2 YSLEER. The CDR3 spans 15 residues. V was shortened by 5 bases and J by 0 bases, with 13 bases between the two germline ends. The CDR3 is CASSRGTATNYGYTF. CDR3 nucleotides: TGCGCCAGCAGCAGGGGGACTGCTACTAACTATGGCTACACCTTC.

This chain joins TRBV30 and TRBJ1-1; 8 bases match TRBD1. CDR3 length: 14 amino acids. With 5 bases clipped from V and 7 bases from J, the junction kept 12 bases outside the gene matches. Germline-derived CDR1 and CDR2 are GTSNPN and SVGIG (reference sequence). The CDR3 protein is CAWGKRDRGNEAFF. The DNA of the CDR3 is TGTGCCTGGGGAAAAAGAGACAGGGGCAATGAAGCTTTCTTT.

For this clonotype: This could be a read error, since a much larger clone is one nucleotide away. V usage is TRBV6-1 and J usage is TRBJ1-2, with TRBD1 as a possible D gene (5 bases). This CDR3 contains 14 residues. Germline V gene data show CDR1 as MNHNS and CDR2 as SASEGT. In DNA form, the CDR3 reads TGTGCCAGCTGTGAATTGGGGCATCCGTATGGCTACACCTTC. It yields the protein CASCELGHPYGYTF.

In its sample, this clonotype was seen many times. The V gene is TRBV6-2 or TRBV6-3, the J gene TRBJ2-7; 12 bases align to TRBD2. In germline, CDR1 is MNHEY, CDR2 SVGEGT. This CDR3 has 16 amino acids. Unmatched junction bases numbered 6, after V lost 5 bases and J lost 1 base. The CDR3 is CASSPLTSGRSYEQYF. DNA of the CDR3: TGTGCCAGCAGTCCTCTGACTAGCGGGAGATCCTACGAGCAGTACTTC.

At least ten counts were recorded for this clonotype. The chain combines TRBV4-1 with TRBJ2-3, with 7 bases lining up with TRBD1. The junction had 7 bases not matched to a gene; V was cut back by 2 bases and J by 2 bases. CDR3 size: 16 residues. Germline CDR1 is MGHRA and CDR2 is YSYEKL. CDR3 in amino acids: CASSQPGQVVTDTQYF. The CDR3 DNA sequence: TGCGCCAGCAGCCAACCAGGACAGGTCGTCACAGATACGCAGTATTTT.

A note on this clonotype: A much larger clone lies a single base off, so this may be a read error. V gene TRBV5-6 combines with J gene TRBJ2-5; unclear D gene. CDR3 length: 16 amino acids. The germline gives CDR1 SGHDT, CDR2 YYEEEE. The chain's CDR3 is CASSLFPSGPQGTQYF. In DNA form, the CDR3 reads TGTGCCAGCAGCTTGTTCCCGTCTGGTCCCCAAGGGACCCAGTACTTC.

A word on this clonotype: One base away lies a much larger clone, so this may be a sequencing read error. This sequence joins TRBV15 and TRBJ2-5, with 7 bases lining up with TRBD2. This CDR3 contains 17 residues. The V segment lost 0 bases and the J segment 0 bases; nucleotides outside the gene matches: 7. The germline V gene has CDR1 LNHNV and CDR2 YYDKDF (reference sequence). The CDR3 here is CATSREVTGGYQETQYF. The CDR3, as DNA: TGTGCCACCAGCAGAGAGGTAACGGGAGGCTACCAAGAGACCCAGTACTTC.

This clonotype was seen ten or more times. The V call is TRBV20-1, the J call TRBJ2-1; D perhaps matches TRBD1 (5 bases). The CDR3 covers 14 residues. The germline CDR1 and CDR2 sequences are DFQATT and SNEGSKA (reference sequence). The V gene lost 0 bases and the J gene lost 7 bases, with 13 bases spanning the gap. For the CDR3, the DNA is TGCAGTGCTAGAGATCCCCAGGGTGGAAATGAGCAGTTCTTC. This translates into CSARDPQGGNEQFF.

In regard to this clonotype: A much larger clone is a single base away; this may be a read error. The J gene is TRBJ2-1, the V gene TRBV6-2 or TRBV6-3, with 9 positions matching TRBD2. The CDR3 runs to 14 residues. Per the germline V gene, CDR1 is MNHEY and CDR2 is SVGEGT. The CDR3 nucleotides are TGTGCCAGCAGCTGGGGACTAGCCAACAATGAGCAGTCCTTC. Protein sequence: CASSWGLANNEQSF.

This clonotype has ten or more counts. The J gene is TRBJ2-7, the V gene TRBV6-1; D perhaps matches TRBD1 (6 bases). V was trimmed by 8 bases and J by 2 bases, leaving 16 bases between them. The CDR3 covers 14 residues. CDR1 is MNHNS, CDR2 SASEGT, per germline. This chain's CDR3 is CASGTLQGAYEQYF. The CDR3 DNA sequence: TGTGCCAGCGGGACCCTACAGGGAGCCTACGAGCAGTACTTC.

The table lists this clonotype with many counts. The gene calls are TRBV20-1 and TRBJ2-3; 7 bases align to TRBD1. CDR1 and CDR2 (germline): DFQATT, SNEGSKA (reference sequence). V lost 5 bases, J lost 2 bases, and 10 bases stayed unmatched. The CDR3 runs 15 residues. In nucleotides, the CDR3 is TGCAGTGCTTTACAGGGGTTGGGACACACAGATACGCAGTATTTT. Translation gives CSALQGLGHTDTQYF.

About this clonotype: Just one base apart from a much larger clone, this may be a read error. V usage is TRBV6-5 and J usage is TRBJ2-3; 7 bases line up with TRBD1. Gene TRBJ1-5 matches the end of the DNA better, so the J call may be wrong. From germline, CDR1 is MNHEY and CDR2 SVGAGI. CDR3 length equals 14 residues. CDR3 nucleotides: TGTGCCAGCAGTCGACAGGGCCTCACAGATACGCAGCATTTT. This sequence encodes CASSRQGLTDTQHF.

This clonotype has a count of ten or more. The rearrangement links TRBV12-3 or TRBV12-4 to TRBJ2-1; no firm D call. Trimming took 8 bases from V and 4 from J, leaving 9 bases between them. The length of the CDR3 is 12 residues. The CDR3 sequence: CASSNSYNEQFF. CDR3 nucleotides: TGTGCCAGCTCTAACTCGTACAATGAGCAGTTCTTC.

For the CDR3, the DNA is TGTGCCAGCAGTTTATGGGCCGACTCCTACAATGAGCAGTTCTTC. Protein: CASSLWADSYNEQFF. The V call is TRBV28, the J call TRBJ2-1; no definite D call. The V end lost 0 bases, the J end lost 0 bases, and 6 bases lay between the germline ends. The CDR3 runs 15 residues. In germline, CDR1 is MDHEN, CDR2 SYDVKM.

Details on this clonotype: Since a much larger clone is just one base distant, this may be a read error. The rearrangement links TRBV5-4 to TRBJ2-5; D is undetermined. Per germline, CDR1 SGHNT and CDR2 YYREEE (reference sequence). This CDR3 region has 11 residues. The CDR3 region is CASTNQEAQYF. The CDR3 DNA follows: TGTGCCAGCACCAACCAAGAGGCCCAGTACTTC. The full variable domain, its missing parts supplied by reference TRBV5-4 and TRBJ2-5, is ETGVTQSPTHLIKTRGQQVTLRCSSQSGHNTVSWYQQALGQGPQFIFQYYREEENGRGNFPPRFSGLQFPNYSSELNVNALELDDSALYLCASTNQEAQYFGPGTRLLVL.

Many counts were recorded for this clonotype. The V gene is TRBV6-6, the J gene TRBJ2-7, with 8 nucleotides matching TRBD2. The ends lost 11 bases at V and 6 bases at J; junction bases unmatched: 12. Per the germline V gene, CDR1 is MNHNY and CDR2 is SVGAGI (reference sequence). CDR3 length equals 13 residues. In DNA form, the CDR3 reads TGTGCCTCCCGGGGGGGATACACTACCGAGCAGTACTTC. It codes for CASRGGYTTEQYF.

Comments on this clonotype: It may be a read error: a sequence one base away is much more abundant. As the CDR3 is not closed by the conserved phenylalanine or tryptophan, this likely results from a read error. V is TRBV6-1 and J is TRBJ2-3; 13 bases fit TRBD2. The V gene's germline CDR1 is MNHNS and CDR2 SASEGT. The CDR3 extends over 15 amino acids. The V gene end was trimmed by 7 bases and the J gene end by 4 bases; junction bases not matched to a gene: 5. The CDR3 spells CASTSLAGGSDTQYY. The CDR3 coding sequence is TGTGCCAGCACATCACTAGCGGGAGGGTCAGATACGCAGTATTAT.

This clonotype was detected a few times. V usage is TRBV6-1 and J usage is TRBJ2-3; D remains unclear. Germline V gene data show CDR1 as MNHNS and CDR2 as SASEGT. The CDR3 contains 17 residues. The V gene lost 2 bases and the J gene lost 0 bases, with 15 bases spanning the gap. The CDR3 spells CASSETQIGSSTDTQYF. The CDR3 coding sequence is TGTGCCAGCAGTGAAACCCAAATCGGTTCTAGCACAGATACGCAGTATTTT.

This clonotype was observed at least ten times. The chain is built from TRBV19 and TRBJ2-7; the D gene is possibly TRBD2 (6 bases). Germline V gene data show CDR1 as LNHDA and CDR2 as SQIVND (reference sequence). The V gene lost 5 bases and the J gene lost 2 bases, with 16 bases spanning the gap. The CDR3 extends over 15 amino acids. In DNA form, the CDR3 reads TGTGCCAGTAGTGTCCAGAGCGGGCGAACCTACGAGCAGTACTTC. Protein: CASSVQSGRTYEQYF.

Comments on this clonotype: This clone may be a read error of a much larger clone one base away. The chain uses TRBV11-3 and TRBJ2-5; 9 bases map to TRBD1. This CDR3 contains 14 residues. Trimming at V came to 4 bases and at J to 5 bases, leaving 5 bases not matched to a gene. Germline lookup yields CDR1 SGHNT and CDR2 YENEEA. In nucleotides, the CDR3 is TGTGCCAGCAGCTCCGGACAGGGGAACGAGACCCAGTACTTC. Translation gives CASSSGQGNETQYF.

As regards this clonotype: One base away lies a much larger clone, so this may be a sequencing read error. This rearrangement joins TRBV9 to TRBJ2-5, with D hard to call. The closer fit of TRBJ2-1 to the DNA end suggests the J call may be wrong. Germline assignment: CDR1 SGDLS and CDR2 YYNGEE. This CDR3 region has 15 residues. CDR3 in amino acids: CASSVGSFSRETQFF. The CDR3 nucleotides read TGTGCCAGCAGCGTAGGTTCCTTTAGTAGAGAGACCCAGTTCTTC.

There are many counts of this clonotype. This chain joins TRBV24-1 and TRBJ2-7; TRBD2 is a possible D gene (6 bases). There are 18 residues in the CDR3. CDR1 and CDR2 (germline): KGHDR, SFDVKD. Trimming cost V 5 bases and J 5 bases, with 27 bases left between them. CDR3 in amino acids: CATSVIRLVKWARDEQYF. The CDR3 coding sequence is TGTGCCACCAGTGTAATAAGACTAGTAAAATGGGCAAGGGACGAGCAGTACTTC.

About this clonotype itself: A much larger clone differs by one base, so this may be a read error. The CDR3 end shows no conserved phenylalanine or tryptophan, and so a read error is likely. The genes are TRBV29-1 and TRBJ1-2, with D hard to call. The CDR3 runs 10 residues. Deletions cut 6 bases from V and 3 bases from J, with 5 bases between. Germline V lookup: CDR1 SQVTM, CDR2 ANQGSEA. The CDR3 protein is CSVRDYGYTL. DNA for the CDR3: TGCAGCGTCCGAGACTATGGCTACACCCTC.